The TCR beta chain described here comes from a study of T cells in women clearing cervical HPV infection. Study in general: Cases' blood sampling followed lesion detection by median roughly five months (90 to 200). General study points: Associations may precede or follow infection; HPV-specific or memory T cells were not isolated. CIN3+ cases had significantly higher TCR repertoire richness than controls, but evenness did not differ.

The germline gives CDR1 KGHSH, CDR2 LQKENI. V was pared by 6 bases and J by 2 bases, with 9 bases of the junction left unmatched. The CDR3 has 15 residues. As for this clone: The antigen is not known. Sequencing ends 3 residues short of the CDR3 end; the germline J gene provides the rest.

Sequenced by immunoSEQ multiplex PCR; TCRdb stores in-frame clones only, minus some. This listing includes roughly 30,000 clones. The chain is built from TRBV18 and TRBJ1-1; TRBD1 matches 7 bases. The receptor was derived from a woman between 18 and 70 years old with a cervical HPV16 infection that either progressed to CIN3+ or cleared (not recorded which). Material: blood buffy coat. The CDR3 protein is CASSERQGFNTEAFF. The covered CDR3 bases are TGTGCCAGCTCCGAAAGACAGGGTTTTAACACTGAA.